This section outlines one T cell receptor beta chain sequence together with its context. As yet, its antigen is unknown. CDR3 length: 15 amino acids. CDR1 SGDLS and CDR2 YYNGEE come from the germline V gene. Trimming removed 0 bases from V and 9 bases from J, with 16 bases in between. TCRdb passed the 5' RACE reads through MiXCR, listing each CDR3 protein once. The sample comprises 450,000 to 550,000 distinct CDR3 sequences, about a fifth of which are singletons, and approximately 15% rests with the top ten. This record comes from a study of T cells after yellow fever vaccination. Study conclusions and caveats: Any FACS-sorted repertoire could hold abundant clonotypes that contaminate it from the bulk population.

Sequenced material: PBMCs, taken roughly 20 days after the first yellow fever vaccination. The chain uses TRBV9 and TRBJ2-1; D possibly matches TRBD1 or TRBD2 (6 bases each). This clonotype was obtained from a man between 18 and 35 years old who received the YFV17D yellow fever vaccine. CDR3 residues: CASSVVGGVGGEQFF. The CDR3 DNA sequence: TGTGCCAGCAGCGTAGTGGGGGGCGTTGGCGGTGAGCAGTTCTTC. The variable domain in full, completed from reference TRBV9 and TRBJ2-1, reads DSGVTQTPKHLITATGQRVTLRCSPRSGDLSVYWYQQSLDQGLQFLIQYYNGEERAKGNILERFSAQQFPDLHSELNLSSLELGDSALYFCASSVVGGVGGEQFFGPGTRLTVL.